These 5 T cell receptor beta chains came from one sample sequenced in a study of T cell responses to AZD1222 COVID-19 vaccine. Sequencing used immunoSEQ multiplex PCR; TCRdb keeps in-frame clones, though not all of them. This table has about 70,000 clones, approximately 90% appearing once. Sequencing used peripheral blood, obtained 28 days after the second AZD1222 dose. The origin of the receptors is an adult who received the AZD1222 COVID-19 vaccine.

The chain couples TRBV24-1 to TRBJ1-1, with 12 bases lining up with TRBD1. Germline V gene lookup returns CDR1 KGHDR and CDR2 SFDVKD. V was pared by 7 bases and J by 8 bases, with 7 bases of the junction left unmatched. This CDR3 is built from 14 residues. In DNA form, the CDR3 reads TGTGCCACCAGACCGGGACAGGGGGCCGCGGAAGCTTTCTTT. It yields the protein CATRPGQGAAEAFF.

The chain employs TRBV4-2 and TRBJ2-3, with TRBD2 identical over 9 bases. CDR1 and CDR2 from the germline V gene are LGHNA and YNFKEQ. The CDR3 runs 21 residues. Germline trimming cut 3 bases from V and 0 bases from J; bases unmatched to any gene: 19. CDR3 DNA: TGTGCCAGCAGCCAGGCCCGCTTGGGACTAGCTTCTCTCTCTAGCACAGATACGCAGTATTTT. This gives the protein CASSQARLGLASLSSTDTQYF.

This clone occurred once. This chain links TRBV28 with TRBJ1-4, with 7 positions matching TRBD1. CDR1 and CDR2 (germline): MDHEN, SYDVKM. V shed 4 bases and J 2 bases; nucleotides not matched to a gene: 10. The CDR3 has 17 residues. The CDR3: CASSSPTTGATNEKLFF. The CDR3 DNA is TGTGCCAGCAGTTCTCCGACTACAGGGGCCACTAATGAAAAACTGTTTTTT.

V and J are TRBV10-3 and TRBJ2-7; weak D call: TRBD2 (5 bases). V was shortened by 2 bases and J by 2 bases, with 10 bases between the two germline ends. CDR3 length: 14 residues. CDR1 is ENHRY, CDR2 SYGVKD, per germline. The CDR3, as DNA: TGTGCCATCAGTGAGAGAGCGGATACCTACGAGCAGTACTTC. Translating gives CAISERADTYEQYF.

The V gene is TRBV5-4, the J gene TRBJ1-1; D unclear. Trimming stripped 4 bases from V and 4 bases from J, with 11 bases between. This CDR3 has 13 residues. Looked up from germline, CDR1 is SGHNT and CDR2 is YYREEE (reference sequence). CDR3 DNA: TGTGCCAGCAGCCCCCCGAGTACCACTGAAGCTTTCTTT. It codes for CASSPPSTTEAFF.